The 29 T cell receptor beta chains listed next were all sequenced from one sample in a study of long-term antiretroviral therapy in people with HIV. Sequencing relied on immunoSEQ assay v3.0, run at survey level. Measured with immunoSEQ multiplex PCR; TCRdb has only the in-frame clones, and not every one. The table shows just over 20,000 clones, with 79% occurring only once. The sequencing used unsorted PBMCs, collected 4.1 years after starting antiretroviral therapy. The receptor source for this set is a middle-aged woman with HIV.

This clone was observed a few times. CDR3 DNA: TGCGCCAGCAGCCAAGGGGCCAGGGGGAACACTGAAGCTTTCTTT. Translated: CASSQGARGNTEAFF. This chain links TRBV4-1 with TRBJ1-1, with D perhaps TRBD1 (6 bases). Trimming removed 1 base at V and 1 base at J, with 10 bases between. Germline lookup yields CDR1 MGHRA and CDR2 YSYEKL. The CDR3 has 15 amino acids.

This chain uses TRBV29-1 with TRBJ1-2; a weak D match, TRBD1 (5 bases). CDR1 is SQVTM, CDR2 ANQGSEA, per germline. This CDR3 is built from 15 residues. The V gene lost 7 bases and the J gene lost 1 base, with 19 bases spanning the gap. The CDR3 region has the DNA TGCAGCGCCCAAGCGGCCCAGGGATTTAACTATGGCTACACCTTC. Translating it yields CSAQAAQGFNYGYTF. The whole variable domain, filled in from reference TRBV29-1 and TRBJ1-2, reads SAVISQKPSRDICQRGTSLTIQCQVDSQVTMMFWYRQQPGQSLTLIATANQGSEATYESGFVIDKFPISRPNLTFSTLTVSNMSPEDSSIYLCSAQAAQGFNYGYTFGSGTRLTVV.

This chain connects TRBV7-2 to TRBJ1-4; D is undetermined. Germline CDR1 and CDR2: SGHTA and FQGNSA. This CDR3 is built from 13 residues. V was cut by 4 bases and J by 5 bases, with 8 bases left in between. DNA of the CDR3: TGTGCCAGCAGCTCAGCGGGGAATGAAAAACTGTTTTTT. It specifies CASSSAGNEKLFF. Based on the CDR3 plus reference TRBV7-2 and TRBJ1-4, the full variable domain is GAGVSQSPSNKVTEKGKDVELRCDPISGHTALYWYRQSLGQGLEFLIYFQGNSAPDKSGLPSDRFSAERTGGSVSTLTIQRTQQEDSAVYLCASSSAGNEKLFFGSGTQLSVL.

This sequence joins TRBV5-8 and TRBJ1-2, with 11 bases identical to TRBD1. V gave up 6 bases and J gave up 5 bases; unmatched junction bases: 12. This CDR3 comprises 16 residues. CDR1 and CDR2 (germline): SGHTS, YDEGEE. The CDR3 bases are TGTGCCAGCAAGAGGGGGACAGGGGGAGTTTTTTATGGCTACACCTTC. Its protein is CASKRGTGGVFYGYTF.

CDR3 sequence (DNA): TGTGCCAGCAGCTATCGGGGTATCTCCTACAATGAGCAGTTCTTC. It translates to CASSYRGISYNEQFF. This chain links TRBV5-6 with TRBJ2-1, with a tentative D call TRBD2 (5 bases). Germline V CDR1 and CDR2: SGHDT, YYEEEE. The CDR3 consists of 15 residues. V was shortened by 3 bases and J by 0 bases, with 10 bases between the two germline ends.

The chain uses TRBV10-2 and TRBJ2-1, with TRBD1 matching over 8 bases. Unmatched junction bases numbered 5, after V lost 1 base and J lost 6 bases. Germline V gene lookup returns CDR1 WSHSY and CDR2 SAAADI. This CDR3 has 15 residues. The CDR3 bases are TGCGCCAGCAGTGAGTTGGCGACAGGGGCCAATGAGCAGTTCTTC. The encoded protein is CASSELATGANEQFF.

This clone was counted a few times. This rearrangement joins TRBV5-5 to TRBJ1-2; no clear D gene. V gave up 3 bases and J gave up 4 bases, with 10 bases separating them. The germline V gene has CDR1 SGHKS and CDR2 YYEKEE (reference sequence). CDR3 length: 13 amino acids. CDR3 region: CASSSRGGYGYTF. For the CDR3, the DNA is TGTGCCAGCAGCTCCCGGGGAGGCTATGGCTACACCTTC.

The CDR3 nucleotides read TGCGCCAGCAGCCAAGACTGGACTTTCTACAATGAGCAGTTCTTC. Translated, it gives CASSQDWTFYNEQFF. The V and J genes are TRBV4-3 and TRBJ2-1, with D possibly TRBD2 on 5 matching bases. Germline V gives CDR1 LGHNA, CDR2 YSLEER. Trimming took 0 bases from V and 3 from J, leaving 9 bases between them. The CDR3 consists of 15 residues.

This clone has only one observation. This chain uses TRBV5-1 with TRBJ2-2; D ambiguous. Germline V gene sequence: CDR1 SGHRS, CDR2 YFSETQ. This CDR3 has 16 amino acids. Trimming removed 0 bases at V and 0 bases at J, with 9 bases between. The CDR3 DNA reads TGCGCCAGCAGCTTGGGGGTAGGAACGAACACCGGGGAGCTGTTTTTT. Encoded protein: CASSLGVGTNTGELFF.

The chain uses TRBV6-5 and TRBJ2-7; 10 bases agree with TRBD1. Germline values: CDR1 MNHEY, CDR2 SVGAGI. The CDR3 totals 13 residues. V lost 8 bases to trimming and J lost 7 bases; unmatched junction nucleotides: 8. The CDR3 sequence is CASGRQGAGEQYF. DNA of the CDR3: TGTGCCAGCGGGAGACAGGGGGCAGGAGAGCAGTACTTC.

The V and J genes are TRBV18 and TRBJ1-1, with a possible D match to TRBD1 (5 bases). The V gene's germline CDR1 is KGHSH and CDR2 LQKENI. The V and J ends lost 2 bases and 4 bases respectively, with 11 bases between them. The CDR3 runs 14 residues. The CDR3 here is CASSPGGKSTEAFF. The CDR3 region has the DNA TGTGCCAGCTCACCAGGGGGGAAGAGCACTGAAGCTTTCTTT.

The chain joins TRBV5-8 to TRBJ2-1, with 11 bases that match TRBD1. The CDR3 has 15 amino acids. The V gene end was trimmed by 4 bases and the J gene end by 8 bases; junction bases not matched to a gene: 8. Germline assignment: CDR1 SGHTS and CDR2 YDEGEE. The CDR3 protein is CASSPRDRGLYEQFF. CDR3 nucleotide sequence: TGTGCCAGCAGCCCCCGGGACAGGGGGTTATATGAGCAGTTCTTC.

The chain recombines TRBV11-2 with TRBJ2-7; 7 nucleotides align to TRBD2. Per germline, CDR1 SGHAT and CDR2 FQNNGV. After removal of 3 bases from V and 1 base from J, the junction contained 9 bases not matched to a gene. The CDR3 runs 16 residues. The CDR3 DNA is TGTGCCAGCAGCTTTGTCAATCCGGGGGGATCCTACGAGCAGTACTTC. It specifies CASSFVNPGGSYEQYF.

This sequence joins TRBV19 and TRBJ1-1; 7 bases match TRBD1. V trimming: 5 bases; J trimming: 4 bases; junction bases outside the gene matches: 7. The CDR3 covers 14 residues. Germline V gene data show CDR1 as LNHDA and CDR2 as SQIVND (reference sequence). CDR3 protein: CASSSRGGSTEAFF. DNA for the CDR3: TGTGCCAGTAGTTCCAGGGGGGGGAGCACTGAAGCTTTCTTT. The entire variable domain, with the rest obtained from reference TRBV19 and TRBJ1-1, is as follows: DGGITQSPKYLFRKEGQNVTLSCEQNLNHDAMYWYRQDPGQGLRLIYYSQIVNDFQKGDIAEGYSVSREKKESFPLTVTSAQKNPTAFYLCASSSRGGSTEAFFGQGTRLTVV.

V and J are TRBV19 and TRBJ1-4; D gene ambiguous. V was trimmed by 3 bases and J by 2 bases, leaving 7 bases between them. Germline CDR1 LNHDA, CDR2 SQIVND (reference sequence). The CDR3 covers 14 residues. The CDR3 spells CASSIRGTNEKLFF. The CDR3 bases are TGTGCCAGTAGTATCCGCGGGACTAATGAAAAACTGTTTTTT.

This clone showed up just a few times. The gene calls are TRBV19 and TRBJ2-2, with TRBD2 identical over 12 bases. CDR1 LNHDA and CDR2 SQIVND come from the germline V gene (reference sequence). The CDR3 extends over 14 amino acids. With 6 bases clipped from V and 7 bases from J, the junction kept 3 bases outside the gene matches. The CDR3 sequence is CASRLAGGSGELFF. For the CDR3, the DNA is TGTGCCAGTAGACTAGCGGGGGGCAGCGGGGAGCTGTTTTTT.

The chain couples TRBV2 to TRBJ2-7; 10 nucleotides match TRBD2. This CDR3 contains 13 residues. The V gene's germline CDR1 is SNHLY and CDR2 FYNNEI. V shed 6 bases, J shed 4 bases, and the junction held 3 bases outside the gene matches. The CDR3 region is CASRGLAEYEQYF. CDR3 nucleotides: TGTGCCAGCAGAGGACTAGCGGAATACGAGCAGTACTTC.

This clone was observed once. V usage is TRBV7-9 and J usage is TRBJ2-3; D may be TRBD1 or TRBD2 (6 bases each). In germline, CDR1 is SEHNR, CDR2 FQNEAQ (reference sequence). CDR3 length: 15 amino acids. Trimming pared 0 bases from V and 4 bases from J, leaving 11 bases between. The CDR3 DNA reads TGTGCCAGCAGCTTAGCGGGGGGCGGATCAGATACGCAGTATTTT. Translated, it gives CASSLAGGGSDTQYF.

The chain joins TRBV13 to TRBJ2-1, with a weak D call TRBD1 (6 bases). CDR1 and CDR2 from the germline V gene are PRHDT and FYEKMQ (reference sequence). This CDR3 is 15 amino acids long. Trimming removed 1 base at V and 0 bases at J, with 7 bases between. As DNA, the CDR3 is TGTGCCAGCAGCTTAGCAGGGGTCTCCTACAATGAGCAGTTCTTC. Residues: CASSLAGVSYNEQFF.

The chain couples TRBV19 to TRBJ1-4; no reliable D call. V was trimmed by 2 bases and J by 8 bases, leaving 24 bases between them. This CDR3 spans 18 amino acids. CDR1 is LNHDA, CDR2 SQIVND, per germline (reference sequence). For the CDR3, the DNA is TGTGCCAGTAGTATATTGATCCGCGGCGGAAAGGGTGGGGAAAAACTGTTTTTT. This encodes CASSILIRGGKGGEKLFF.

The J gene is TRBJ1-3, the V gene TRBV6-5; D perhaps matches TRBD1 (5 bases). Germline CDR1 MNHEY, CDR2 SVGAGI. Trimming cost V 5 bases and J 2 bases, with 10 bases left between them. The CDR3 extends over 14 amino acids. The CDR3 reads CASSPPGAGNTIYF. In DNA form, the CDR3 reads TGTGCCAGCAGTCCCCCGGGGGCTGGAAACACCATATATTTT.

CDR3 nucleotide sequence: TGTGCCAGCAGTCGACAGGGTTCCACCTACGAGCAGTACTTC. Residues: CASSRQGSTYEQYF. The chain combines TRBV6-5 with TRBJ2-7; 7 bases match TRBD1. The CDR3 is made up of 14 amino acids. In germline, CDR1 is MNHEY, CDR2 SVGAGI. The ends lost 5 bases at V and 2 bases at J; junction bases unmatched: 6.

On this clone: This sample also contains other DNA sequences that code for the same CDR3. V gene TRBV6-4 combines with J gene TRBJ1-1, with D uncertain. Germline V gives CDR1 MRHNA, CDR2 SNTAGT. The CDR3 spans 14 residues. Between the trimmed V and J ends, which lost 0 bases and 4 bases, there was a span of 9 bases. DNA for the CDR3: TGTGCCAGCAGTGACTCGAGTCGGGGCACTGAAGCTTTCTTT. It yields the protein CASSDSSRGTEAFF.

The gene calls are TRBV5-1 and TRBJ2-1; D is undetermined. Trimming stripped 0 bases from V and 9 bases from J, with 13 bases between. Germline V gene lookup returns CDR1 SGHRS and CDR2 YFSETQ. The CDR3 spans 14 residues. CDR3 DNA sequence: TGCGCCAGCAGCTTGGATCACCCAATGAGTGAGCAGTTCTTC. This gives the protein CASSLDHPMSEQFF.

The chain carries TRBV6-5 and TRBJ1-2, with 10 bases that match TRBD1. J was trimmed by 5 bases and V by 6 bases; bases with no gene match: 3. This CDR3 spans 13 amino acids. CDR1 is MNHEY, CDR2 SVGAGI, per germline. CDR3 in amino acids: CASRLGQGYGYTF. In nucleotides, the CDR3 is TGTGCCAGCAGACTGGGACAGGGGTATGGCTACACCTTC.

The gene calls are TRBV5-6 and TRBJ1-1, with 7 bases fitting TRBD1. The CDR3 spans 13 residues. V shed 2 bases, J shed 5 bases, and the junction held 3 bases outside the gene matches. The germline V gene has CDR1 SGHDT and CDR2 YYEEEE. CDR3 residues: CASSFPGGTEAFF. The CDR3 DNA follows: TGTGCCAGCAGCTTCCCAGGGGGTACTGAAGCTTTCTTT.

The CDR3 DNA reads as TGTGCCAGCAGTGAAAGTTGGGCGATGAACACTGAAGCTTTCTTT. It encodes CASSESWAMNTEAFF. The chain is built from TRBV2 and TRBJ1-1; D gene ambiguous. The V and J ends lost 2 bases and 0 bases respectively, with 10 bases between them. The V gene's germline CDR1 is SNHLY and CDR2 FYNNEI. CDR3 length equals 15 residues.

This clone was counted between two and nine times. This sequence joins TRBV14 and TRBJ2-5, with D perhaps matching TRBD1 (6 bases). CDR3 length: 14 residues. V lost 3 bases and J 4 bases, leaving 12 bases between the germline ends. Germline lookup yields CDR1 SGHDN and CDR2 FVKESK. As DNA, the CDR3 is TGTGCCAGCAGCCAGGGGGCCAGGTCAGAGACCCAGTACTTC. Protein: CASSQGARSETQYF.

This rearrangement joins TRBV30 to TRBJ2-7, with D possibly being TRBD2 (5 bases). The CDR3 is 14 residues long. The ends were cut back, 0 bases at V and 4 bases at J, with 13 bases in the middle. Looked up from germline, CDR1 is GTSNPN and CDR2 is SVGIG (reference sequence). The CDR3 here is CAWSVSLVSYEQYF. The CDR3 region has the DNA TGTGCCTGGAGTGTATCACTAGTGTCTTACGAGCAGTACTTC.